Below are 24 T cell receptor beta chains sequenced from a single sample in a study of human T cells and chemical hapten exposure. Time point noted: healthy volunteer bleed at 6 weeks. Total RNA was extracted from unfractionated whole blood. From the RACE reads, TCRdb called clonotypes with MiXCR, one entry per CDR3 protein. Of fewer than 85,000 distinct CDR3 sequences in the sample, roughly 8.6% are singletons; the top ten hold 1.5% to 1.7%. The sequenced sample consisted of whole blood. These receptors came from a male donor in good health. Some clones in this sample may be carry-over from other donors' samples.

This clonotype was counted only a few times. The rearrangement uses TRBV20-1 and TRBJ2-5; TRBD2 is a possible D gene (6 bases). The germline CDR1 and CDR2 sequences are DFQATT and SNEGSKA (reference sequence). This CDR3 is built from 12 residues. Trimming shortened V by 5 bases and J by 4 bases, and 11 bases separated the two germline ends. Here the CDR3 DNA reads TGCAGTGCTCGTGGTAGCGGAGAGACCCAGTACTTC. It yields the protein CSARGSGETQYF.

The rearrangement links TRBV5-1 to TRBJ2-1; a possible D gene is TRBD2 (6 bases). V was cut by 3 bases and J by 0 bases, with 13 bases left in between. The CDR3 runs to 16 residues. Germline-derived CDR1 and CDR2 are SGHRS and YFSETQ. The CDR3 loop reads CASSSSVTRSYNEQFF. CDR3 DNA sequence: TGCGCCAGCAGCTCTAGCGTCACCCGCTCCTACAATGAGCAGTTCTTC. The full variable domain, its missing parts supplied by reference TRBV5-1 and TRBJ2-1, is KAGVTQTPRYLIKTRGQQVTLSCSPISGHRSVSWYQQTPGQGLQFLFEYFSETQRNKGNFPGRFSGRQFSNSRSEMNVSTLELGDSALYLCASSSSVTRSYNEQFFGPGTRLTVL.

The chain links TRBV27 to TRBJ2-7; TRBD1 aligns across 7 bases. The CDR3 contains 15 residues. CDR1 is MNHEY and CDR2 is SMNVEV in the germline V gene (reference sequence). V lost 4 bases to trimming and J lost 1 base; unmatched junction nucleotides: 7. This CDR3 is CASSYGTARSYEQYF. The CDR3, as DNA: TGTGCCAGCAGTTATGGGACAGCTAGATCCTACGAGCAGTACTTC.

This chain connects TRBV2 to TRBJ2-1; 10 bases map to TRBD2. CDR1 and CDR2 (germline): SNHLY, FYNNEI. J gave up 2 bases and V 3 bases, and 7 bases lay outside the gene matches. The CDR3 has 17 residues. The CDR3 reads CASSEGPSGGPYNEQFF. DNA of the CDR3: TGTGCCAGCAGTGAGGGGCCTAGCGGGGGACCCTACAATGAGCAGTTCTTC.

The chain carries TRBV20-1 and TRBJ2-3, with D maybe TRBD2 (6 bases). CDR3 size: 17 residues. Germline V gene data show CDR1 as DFQATT and CDR2 as SNEGSKA (reference sequence). V lost 7 bases, J lost 4 bases, and 27 bases lay in between. The CDR3 reads CSVAILMGGEVADTQYF. In nucleotides, the CDR3 is TGCAGTGTTGCCATCCTAATGGGGGGAGAAGTGGCAGATACGCAGTATTTT.

V usage is TRBV10-3 and J usage is TRBJ1-1; tentatively, D is TRBD1 (5 bases). Germline lookup yields CDR1 ENHRY and CDR2 SYGVKD. This CDR3 is built from 13 residues. V was cut by 7 bases and J by 5 bases, with 14 bases left in between. The CDR3 protein is CAITTGNVTEAFF. The CDR3 DNA follows: TGTGCCATCACCACAGGTAATGTGACTGAAGCTTTCTTT.

In its sample, this clonotype was seen a few times. The CDR3 protein is CASSLRQGAYNEQFF. CDR3 nucleotides: TGTGCCAGCAGCCTTCGACAGGGGGCCTACAATGAGCAGTTCTTC. This chain links TRBV7-9 with TRBJ2-1; 9 bases are a match to TRBD1. The germline CDR1 and CDR2 sequences are SEHNR and FQNEAQ (reference sequence). The CDR3 is 15 residues long. After removal of 5 bases from V and 2 bases from J, the junction contained 4 bases not matched to a gene.

This clonotype was seen at least ten times. The rearrangement joins TRBV29-1 to TRBJ2-3; 8 bases are shared with TRBD1. The CDR3 is 13 residues long. Germline V gene sequence: CDR1 SQVTM, CDR2 ANQGSEA. The ends lost 3 bases at V and 5 bases at J; junction bases unmatched: 4. The CDR3 loop reads CSVELQGEDTQYF. In nucleotides, the CDR3 is TGCAGCGTTGAGTTACAGGGGGAAGATACGCAGTATTTT.

The rearrangement links TRBV21-1 to TRBJ2-4. TRBV21-1 is an annotated pseudogene. The CDR3 sequence is 16 residues long. The CDR3 loop is CASSKATTSLKNIQYF. In nucleotides, the CDR3 is TGTGCCAGCAGCAAAGCCACGACCAGCCTCAAAAACATTCAGTACTTC.

The chain joins TRBV19 to TRBJ2-1, with 7 positions matching TRBD2. CDR1 LNHDA and CDR2 SQIVND come from the germline V gene (reference sequence). The CDR3 is 16 amino acids. Losses at the gene ends were 6 bases for V and 3 bases for J; bases not matched to a gene: 11. CDR3 sequence (DNA): TGTGCCAGTAGACCCCGGGCGGCGGGAGTCTACAATGAGCAGTTCTTC. It is translated as CASRPRAAGVYNEQFF. The full variable domain, with the rest looked up from reference TRBV19 and TRBJ2-1, is DGGITQSPKYLFRKEGQNVTLSCEQNLNHDAMYWYRQDPGQGLRLIYYSQIVNDFQKGDIAEGYSVSREKKESFPLTVTSAQKNPTAFYLCASRPRAAGVYNEQFFGPGTRLTVL.

This clonotype was counted at least ten times. The V and J genes are TRBV5-1 and TRBJ2-1; TRBD2 matches at 8 bases. The CDR3 extends over 15 amino acids. The germline V gene encodes CDR1 SGHRS and CDR2 YFSETQ. V shed 7 bases, J shed 0 bases, and the junction held 6 bases outside the gene matches. CDR3 bases: TGCGCCAGCGCGGGGGGCTGGAGCTCCTACAATGAGCAGTTCTTC. This encodes CASAGGWSSYNEQFF.

The CDR3 DNA reads as TGTGCCAGCAGCCATTCCACAGGGACAGCCAAAAACATTCAGTACTTC. It codes for CASSHSTGTAKNIQYF. The V gene is TRBV4-2, the J gene TRBJ2-4; D might be TRBD1 (6 bases). The CDR3 runs 16 residues. Germline V gene sequence: CDR1 LGHNA, CDR2 YNFKEQ. V lost 3 bases and J lost 0, with 12 bases in between.

The table lists this clonotype with many counts. The chain employs TRBV4-3 and TRBJ2-1, with TRBD2 matching 9 bases. Germline V gene lookup returns CDR1 LGHNA and CDR2 YSLEER. V dropped 0 bases and J dropped 7; count of bases not matched to a gene: 10. The CDR3 extends over 17 amino acids. The DNA for the CDR3 is TGCGCCAGCAGCCAAGATAATAGGGCGGGGGGGCGGAATGAGCAGTTCTTC. Translated: CASSQDNRAGGRNEQFF.

This clonotype was seen at least ten times. The rearrangement joins TRBV7-6 to TRBJ1-1, with 8 nucleotides matching TRBD1. After removal of 5 bases from V and 3 bases from J, the junction contained 5 bases not matched to a gene. CDR3 length equals 14 residues. Germline V gene sequence: CDR1 SGHVS, CDR2 FNYEAQ. Here the CDR3 reads CASSRTGGDTEAFF. The CDR3 DNA follows: TGTGCCAGCAGCCGCACAGGGGGTGACACTGAAGCTTTCTTT.

The J gene is TRBJ1-1, the V gene TRBV4-2, with 9 bases identical to TRBD1. The CDR3 runs 15 residues. Germline-derived CDR1 and CDR2 are LGHNA and YNFKEQ. Germline trimming cut 8 bases from V and 3 bases from J; bases unmatched to any gene: 10. The CDR3 coding sequence is TGTGCCAGCGGGGGGGGGACAGGGATGGACACTGAAGCTTTCTTT. Translated: CASGGGTGMDTEAFF.

CDR3: CASRDALNSPLHF. The CDR3 DNA sequence: TGTGCCAGCAGGGACGCCCTTAATTCACCCCTCCACTTT. This chain links TRBV6-5 with TRBJ1-6; D unresolved. This CDR3 is 13 amino acids long. The germline gives CDR1 MNHEY, CDR2 SVGAGI. V was cut by 6 bases and J by 6 bases, with 9 bases left in between.

This clonotype was observed at least ten times. This chain joins TRBV25-1 and TRBJ2-7, with D perhaps matching TRBD2 (6 bases). The V gene lost 4 bases and the J gene lost 7 bases, with 17 bases spanning the gap. From germline, CDR1 is MGHDK and CDR2 SYGVNS. This CDR3 spans 14 amino acids. The CDR3 region is CASSGESGTWEQYF. CDR3 coding DNA: TGTGCCAGCAGTGGAGAGTCAGGGACTTGGGAGCAGTACTTC.

This clonotype has a handful of counts. V usage is TRBV7-8 and J usage is TRBJ2-5; D possibly matches TRBD1 or TRBD2 (6 bases each). Trimming stripped 2 bases from V and 5 bases from J, with 15 bases between. Germline-derived CDR1 and CDR2 are SGHVS and FQNEAQ. The CDR3 is 15 residues long. CDR3 DNA: TGTGCCAGCAGCTTATACCGGGGGCAGGGTGAGACCCAGTACTTC. Encoded protein: CASSLYRGQGETQYF.

This chain joins TRBV6-5 and TRBJ2-1; D call uncertain. The CDR3 consists of 17 residues. Trimming removed 6 bases from V and 3 bases from J, with 21 bases in between. The germline V gene encodes CDR1 MNHEY and CDR2 SVGAGI. CDR3 bases: TGTGCCAGCAGCCCCCTCGGGCTAGTAGGCCGCTACAATGAGCAGTTCTTC. This gives the protein CASSPLGLVGRYNEQFF.

In this sample, this clonotype turned up a few times. The chain uses TRBV7-8 and TRBJ2-3; the match to TRBD1 covers 7 bases. V was clipped by 5 bases and J by 3 bases; unmatched bases: 8. The CDR3 runs 15 residues. CDR1 SGHVS and CDR2 FQNEAQ come from the germline V gene. This chain's CDR3 is CASSLGGLWTDTQYF. In nucleotides, the CDR3 is TGTGCCAGCAGCCTAGGGGGCTTGTGGACAGATACGCAGTATTTT.

This clonotype was detected many times. The V and J genes are TRBV6-6 and TRBJ1-4; no firm D call. The length of the CDR3 is 18 residues. Trimming cost V 0 bases and J 5 bases, with 19 bases left between them. Germline V lookup: CDR1 MNHNY, CDR2 SVGAGI (reference sequence). This CDR3 is CASSYSSPGAAPNEKLFF. As DNA, the CDR3 is TGTGCCAGCAGTTACTCGAGCCCTGGAGCGGCCCCAAATGAAAAACTGTTTTTT.

In this sample, this clonotype turned up many times. V gene TRBV7-2 combines with J gene TRBJ2-5, with 8 bases lining up with TRBD1. Germline V gene lookup returns CDR1 SGHTA and CDR2 FQGNSA. The CDR3 consists of 16 residues. After removal of 4 bases from V and 2 bases from J, the junction contained 9 bases not matched to a gene. This CDR3 reads CASSSRTGTLQETQYF. CDR3 sequence (DNA): TGTGCCAGCAGCTCTCGGACAGGGACCCTGCAAGAGACCCAGTACTTC.

Only a few counts were recorded for this clonotype. The chain combines TRBV7-9 with TRBJ2-1; 9 nucleotides match TRBD2. The CDR3 totals 18 residues. With V trimmed by 1 base and J by 5 bases, 12 bases remained unmatched. Germline-derived CDR1 and CDR2 are SEHNR and FQNEAQ (reference sequence). In DNA, the CDR3 is TGTGCCAGCAGCTTAGGAAGTCCCGGCGGGAGGGCCCACAATGAGCAGTTCTTC. Translating it yields CASSLGSPGGRAHNEQFF.

CDR3 residues: CASSSRNQETQYF. In nucleotides, the CDR3 is TGTGCCAGCAGTTCCAGAAACCAAGAGACCCAGTACTTC. The chain is built from TRBV12-3 or TRBV12-4 and TRBJ2-5; no definite D call. The CDR3 is made up of 13 amino acids. Trimming pared 4 bases from V and 0 bases from J, leaving 6 bases between.